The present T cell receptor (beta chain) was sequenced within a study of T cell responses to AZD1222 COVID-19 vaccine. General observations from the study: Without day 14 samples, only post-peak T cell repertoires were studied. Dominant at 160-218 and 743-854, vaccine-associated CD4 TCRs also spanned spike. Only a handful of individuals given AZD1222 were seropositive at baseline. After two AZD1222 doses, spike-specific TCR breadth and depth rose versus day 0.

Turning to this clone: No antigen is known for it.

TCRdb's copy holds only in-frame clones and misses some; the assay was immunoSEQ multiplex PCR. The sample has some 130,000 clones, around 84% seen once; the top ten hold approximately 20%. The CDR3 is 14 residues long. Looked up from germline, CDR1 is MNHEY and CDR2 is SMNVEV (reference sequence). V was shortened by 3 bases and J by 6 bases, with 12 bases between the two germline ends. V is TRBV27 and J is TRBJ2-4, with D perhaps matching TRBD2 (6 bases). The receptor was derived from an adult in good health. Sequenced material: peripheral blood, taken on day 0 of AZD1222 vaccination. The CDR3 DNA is TGTGCCAGCAGTTTCACCGTGGGGGGAAACATTCAGTACTTC. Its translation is CASSFTVGGNIQYF.